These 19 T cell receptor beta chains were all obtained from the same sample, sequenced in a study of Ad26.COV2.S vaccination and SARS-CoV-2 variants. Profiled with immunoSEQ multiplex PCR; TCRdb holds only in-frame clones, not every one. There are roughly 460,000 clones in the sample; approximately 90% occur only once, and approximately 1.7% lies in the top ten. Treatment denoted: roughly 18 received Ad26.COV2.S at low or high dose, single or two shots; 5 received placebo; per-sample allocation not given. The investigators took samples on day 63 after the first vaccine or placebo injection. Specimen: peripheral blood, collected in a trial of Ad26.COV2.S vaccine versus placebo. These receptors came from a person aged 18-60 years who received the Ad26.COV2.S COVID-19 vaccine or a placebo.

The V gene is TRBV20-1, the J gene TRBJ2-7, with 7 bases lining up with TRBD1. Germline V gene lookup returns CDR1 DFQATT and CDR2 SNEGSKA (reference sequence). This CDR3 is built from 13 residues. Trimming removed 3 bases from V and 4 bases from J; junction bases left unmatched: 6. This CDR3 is CSASLGGRYEQYF. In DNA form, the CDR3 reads TGCAGTGCTAGTTTAGGGGGCAGGTACGAGCAGTACTTC.

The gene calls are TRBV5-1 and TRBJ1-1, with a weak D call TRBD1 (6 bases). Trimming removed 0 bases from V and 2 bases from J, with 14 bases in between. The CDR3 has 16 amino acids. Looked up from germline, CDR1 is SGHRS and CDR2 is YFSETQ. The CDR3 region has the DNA TGCGCCAGCAGCTTGGCCCCGGGGGCCCAAAACACTGAAGCTTTCTTT. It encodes CASSLAPGAQNTEAFF. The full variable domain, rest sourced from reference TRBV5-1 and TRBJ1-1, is KAGVTQTPRYLIKTRGQQVTLSCSPISGHRSVSWYQQTPGQGLQFLFEYFSETQRNKGNFPGRFSGRQFSNSRSEMNVSTLELGDSALYLCASSLAPGAQNTEAFFGQGTRLTVV.

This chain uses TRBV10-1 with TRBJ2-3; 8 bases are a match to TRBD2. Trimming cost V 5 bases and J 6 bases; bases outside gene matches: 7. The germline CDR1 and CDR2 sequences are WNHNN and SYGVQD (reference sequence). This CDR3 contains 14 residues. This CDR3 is CASSWGSGSDTQYF. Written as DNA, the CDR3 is TGCGCCAGCAGTTGGGGAAGCGGGAGCGATACGCAGTATTTT.

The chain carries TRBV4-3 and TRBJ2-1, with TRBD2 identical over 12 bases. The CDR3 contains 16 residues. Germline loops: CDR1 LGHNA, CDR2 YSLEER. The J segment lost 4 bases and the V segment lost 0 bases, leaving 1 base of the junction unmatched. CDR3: CASSQEGTSGYNEQFF. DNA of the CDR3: TGCGCCAGCAGCCAAGAGGGGACTAGCGGGTACAATGAGCAGTTCTTC.

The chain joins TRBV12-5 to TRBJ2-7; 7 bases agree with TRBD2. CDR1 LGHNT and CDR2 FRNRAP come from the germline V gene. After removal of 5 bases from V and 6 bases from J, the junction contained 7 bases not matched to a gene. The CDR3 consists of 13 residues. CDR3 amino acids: CASGPEGGSEQYF. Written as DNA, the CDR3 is TGTGCTAGTGGTCCGGAGGGAGGGTCCGAGCAGTACTTC.

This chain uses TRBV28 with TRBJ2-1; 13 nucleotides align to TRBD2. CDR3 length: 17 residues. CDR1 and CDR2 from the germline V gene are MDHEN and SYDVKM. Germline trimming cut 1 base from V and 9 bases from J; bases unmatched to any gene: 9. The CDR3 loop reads CASSLLGLAGVRGEQFF. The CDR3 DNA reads TGTGCCAGCAGTTTATTAGGACTAGCGGGAGTGAGGGGTGAGCAGTTCTTC.

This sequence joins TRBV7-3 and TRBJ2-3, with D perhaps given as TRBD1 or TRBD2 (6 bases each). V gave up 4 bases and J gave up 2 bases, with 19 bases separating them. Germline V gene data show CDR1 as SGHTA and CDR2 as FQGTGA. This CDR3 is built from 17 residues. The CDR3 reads CASSWRTDRGPTDTQYF. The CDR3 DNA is TGTGCCAGCAGCTGGCGAACGGACCGGGGGCCCACAGATACGCAGTATTTT.

The CDR3 DNA reads as TGTGCCAGCAGTGAACAACCGAGCACAGATACGCAGTATTTT. It codes for CASSEQPSTDTQYF. The chain couples TRBV6-4 to TRBJ2-3; the D is unclear. CDR1 and CDR2 from the germline V gene are MRHNA and SNTAGT. CDR3 length: 14 residues. V was shortened by 3 bases and J by 0 bases, with 7 bases between the two germline ends.

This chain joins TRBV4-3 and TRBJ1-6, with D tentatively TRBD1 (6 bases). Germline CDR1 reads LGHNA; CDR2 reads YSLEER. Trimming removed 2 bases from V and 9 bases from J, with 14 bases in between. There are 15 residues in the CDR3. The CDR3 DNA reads TGCGCCAGCAGCCAAAACCACAGGGTCGGTTCACCCCTCCACTTT. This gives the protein CASSQNHRVGSPLHF.

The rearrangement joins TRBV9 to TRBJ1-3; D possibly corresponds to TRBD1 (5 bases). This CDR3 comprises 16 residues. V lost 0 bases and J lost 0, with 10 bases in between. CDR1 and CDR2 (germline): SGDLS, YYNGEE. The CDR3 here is CASSVVPGPSGNTIYF. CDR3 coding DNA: TGTGCCAGCAGCGTAGTCCCAGGGCCCTCTGGAAACACCATATATTTT.

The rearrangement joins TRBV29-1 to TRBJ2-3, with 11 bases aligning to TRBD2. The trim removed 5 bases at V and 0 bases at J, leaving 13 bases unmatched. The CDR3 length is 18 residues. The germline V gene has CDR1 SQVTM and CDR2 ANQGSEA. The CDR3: CSVPGSGRALTSTDTQYF. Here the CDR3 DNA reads TGCAGCGTTCCCGGTAGCGGGAGGGCTCTAACTAGCACAGATACGCAGTATTTT.

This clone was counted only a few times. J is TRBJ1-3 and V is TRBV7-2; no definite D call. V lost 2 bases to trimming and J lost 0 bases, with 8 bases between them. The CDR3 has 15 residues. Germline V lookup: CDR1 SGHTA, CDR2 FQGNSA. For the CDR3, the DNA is TGTGCCAGCAGCTTAACCGGGAACTCTGGAAACACCATATATTTT. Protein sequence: CASSLTGNSGNTIYF. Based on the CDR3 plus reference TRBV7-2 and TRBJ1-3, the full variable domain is GAGVSQSPSNKVTEKGKDVELRCDPISGHTALYWYRQSLGQGLEFLIYFQGNSAPDKSGLPSDRFSAERTGGSVSTLTIQRTQQEDSAVYLCASSLTGNSGNTIYFGEGSWLTVV.

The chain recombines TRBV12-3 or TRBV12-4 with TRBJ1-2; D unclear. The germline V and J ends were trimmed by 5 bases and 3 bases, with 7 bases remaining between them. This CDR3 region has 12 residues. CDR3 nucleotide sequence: TGTGCCAGCAGTCGAATTGACTATGGCTACACCTTC. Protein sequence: CASSRIDYGYTF.

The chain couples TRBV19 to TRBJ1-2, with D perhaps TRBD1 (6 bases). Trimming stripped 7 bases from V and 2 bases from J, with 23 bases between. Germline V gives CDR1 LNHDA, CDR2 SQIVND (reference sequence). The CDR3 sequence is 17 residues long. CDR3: CASMFKVGQATNYGYTF. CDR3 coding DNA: TGTGCCAGTATGTTTAAAGTGGGACAAGCAACGAACTATGGCTACACCTTC.

The CDR3 nucleotides are TGTGCCAGCAGTGAAGGGGATAGGGAGGTGGAGACCCAGTACTTC. Protein sequence: CASSEGDREVETQYF. The chain links TRBV6-1 to TRBJ2-5, with D possibly TRBD2 on 6 matching bases. The CDR3 contains 15 residues. Trimming shortened V by 1 base and J by 5 bases, and 14 bases separated the two germline ends. The germline V gene encodes CDR1 MNHNS and CDR2 SASEGT.

In DNA, the CDR3 is TGCGCCAGCAGCCAAGTTCAGGGGGGGTTTGAAAAACTGTTTTTT. Its protein product is CASSQVQGGFEKLFF. V gene TRBV4-1 combines with J gene TRBJ1-4; 7 bases match TRBD1. The CDR3 is 15 residues long. Germline CDR1 and CDR2: MGHRA and YSYEKL. The J segment lost 7 bases and the V segment lost 1 base, leaving 6 bases of the junction unmatched.

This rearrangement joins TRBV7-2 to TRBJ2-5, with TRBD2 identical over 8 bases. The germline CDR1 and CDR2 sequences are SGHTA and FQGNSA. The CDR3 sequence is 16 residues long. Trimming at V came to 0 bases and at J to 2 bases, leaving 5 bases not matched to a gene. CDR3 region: CASSLALSSGQETQYF. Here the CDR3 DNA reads TGTGCCAGCAGCTTAGCGCTGTCTAGCGGGCAAGAGACCCAGTACTTC.

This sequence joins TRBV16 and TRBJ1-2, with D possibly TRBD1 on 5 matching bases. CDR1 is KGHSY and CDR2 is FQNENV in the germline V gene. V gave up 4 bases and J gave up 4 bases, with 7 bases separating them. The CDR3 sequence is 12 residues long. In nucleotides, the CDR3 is TGTGCCAGCAGCCGCGACAGCTATGGCTACACCTTC. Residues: CASSRDSYGYTF.

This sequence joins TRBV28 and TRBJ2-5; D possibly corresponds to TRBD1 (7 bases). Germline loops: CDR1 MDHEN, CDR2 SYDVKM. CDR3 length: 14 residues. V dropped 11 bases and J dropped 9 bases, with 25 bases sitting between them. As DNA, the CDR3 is TGTGCCGCCAGGGGGGCCCACGCAATTGGGTCCCAGTACTTC. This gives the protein CAARGAHAIGSQYF.